The 28 T cell receptor beta chains in this list originate from one sample, sequenced in a study of T cell responses to AZD1222 COVID-19 vaccine. Profiling relied on immunoSEQ multiplex PCR, and the TCRdb table lists in-frame clones only, not all of them. The sample has about 37,000 clones, more than 75% seen once; the top ten hold approximately 11%. The starting material was peripheral blood, obtained 28 days after the second AZD1222 dose. These receptors all come from an adult who received the AZD1222 COVID-19 vaccine.

The chain joins TRBV19 to TRBJ1-1; D perhaps matches TRBD1 (5 bases). The CDR3 spans 12 residues. In germline, CDR1 is LNHDA, CDR2 SQIVND (reference sequence). V lost 11 bases and J lost 5, with 15 bases in between. The CDR3 region is CAYRRVGTEAFF. In nucleotides, the CDR3 is TGTGCCTACAGGAGGGTTGGGACTGAAGCTTTCTTT.

This clone showed up just a few times. The rearrangement joins TRBV5-1 to TRBJ1-6, with D unresolved. This CDR3 comprises 14 residues. Germline V gene sequence: CDR1 SGHRS, CDR2 YFSETQ. Trimming stripped 1 base from V and 7 bases from J, with 9 bases between. For the CDR3, the DNA is TGCGCCAGCAGCTTGAACGGGCACAATTCACCCCTCCACTTT. This sequence encodes CASSLNGHNSPLHF.

The chain uses TRBV5-1 and TRBJ1-4; D is possibly TRBD1 (5 bases). This CDR3 region has 14 residues. Trimming pared 4 bases from V and 7 bases from J, leaving 14 bases between. Germline lookup yields CDR1 SGHRS and CDR2 YFSETQ. The CDR3 here is CASSAQGGGEKLFF. The CDR3 nucleotides are TGCGCCAGCAGCGCTCAGGGTGGTGGTGAAAAACTGTTTTTT.

This rearrangement joins TRBV18 to TRBJ2-2; 8 nucleotides align to TRBD2. The CDR3 totals 16 residues. V dropped 2 bases and J dropped 4; count of bases not matched to a gene: 6. Germline V gene sequence: CDR1 KGHSH, CDR2 LQKENI. CDR3 in amino acids: CASSPADRGGTGELFF. The CDR3 DNA follows: TGTGCCAGCTCACCAGCCGACCGGGGGGGCACCGGGGAGCTGTTTTTT.

This chain connects TRBV6-2 or TRBV6-3 to TRBJ2-1; 9 nucleotides agree with TRBD2. The CDR3 sequence is 15 residues long. Trimming removed 5 bases from V and 9 bases from J; junction bases left unmatched: 11. In germline, CDR1 is MNHEY, CDR2 SVGEGT. The CDR3, as DNA: TGTGCCAGCAGTCCCTGGCGGGGGGGCCGCGGTGAGCAGTTCTTC. Amino acid sequence: CASSPWRGGRGEQFF.

The chain uses TRBV19 and TRBJ2-6; a weak D match, TRBD2 (5 bases). From germline, CDR1 is LNHDA and CDR2 SQIVND (reference sequence). Trimming pared 7 bases from V and 2 bases from J, leaving 12 bases between. CDR3 length: 15 amino acids. The CDR3 spells CASTPVGAGANVLTF. The DNA for the CDR3 is TGTGCCAGTACCCCGGTGGGAGCTGGGGCCAACGTCCTGACTTTC.

DNA for the CDR3: TGTGCCAGCAGTGAACCGGGAAGGCCTGGAAACACCATATATTTT. Amino acids: CASSEPGRPGNTIYF. This sequence joins TRBV6-1 and TRBJ1-3; no firm D call. Trimming shortened V by 2 bases and J by 2 bases, and 10 bases separated the two germline ends. Germline-derived CDR1 and CDR2 are MNHNS and SASEGT. This CDR3 contains 15 residues.

The chain has TRBV5-1 and TRBJ2-2, with TRBD1 matching 12 bases. J lost 9 bases, V lost 4 bases, and 7 bases had no gene match. The CDR3 is 15 amino acids. Looked up from germline, CDR1 is SGHRS and CDR2 is YFSETQ. The CDR3: CASSRGQGAHRELFF. CDR3 sequence (DNA): TGCGCCAGCAGCAGGGGACAGGGGGCGCATAGGGAGCTGTTTTTT.

This chain links TRBV5-1 with TRBJ1-6, with 10 bases identical to TRBD1. This CDR3 has 15 amino acids. CDR1 and CDR2 from the germline V gene are SGHRS and YFSETQ. Trimming cost V 5 bases and J 7 bases; bases outside gene matches: 6. CDR3 DNA sequence: TGCGCCAGCAGATTAGGGACAGGGGTGAATTCACCCCTCCACTTT. Its translation: CASRLGTGVNSPLHF.

The V call is TRBV7-3, the J call TRBJ2-5; no reliable D call. Germline CDR1 and CDR2: SGHTA and FQGTGA. The V end lost 2 bases, the J end lost 5 bases, and 6 bases lay between the germline ends. CDR3 size: 12 residues. DNA of the CDR3: TGTGCCAGCAGCTTAGACTCGGAGACCCAGTACTTC. Amino acid sequence: CASSLDSETQYF.

This chain uses TRBV20-1 with TRBJ1-2, with D unclear. The length of the CDR3 is 12 residues. Per germline, CDR1 DFQATT and CDR2 SNEGSKA (reference sequence). V lost 3 bases, J lost 4 bases, and 9 bases lay in between. CDR3 loop: CSASGEFYGYTF. CDR3 nucleotide sequence: TGCAGTGCTAGTGGGGAGTTCTATGGCTACACCTTC.

This chain uses TRBV3-1 (or the pseudogene TRBV3-2) with TRBJ1-6; D unresolved. The CDR3 totals 14 residues. From germline, CDR1 is LGHDT and CDR2 YNNKEL (reference sequence). Trimming pared 1 base from V and 9 bases from J, leaving 10 bases between. The CDR3 nucleotides are TGTGCCAGCAGCCAAGTGAGTAGTCTTTCACCCCTCCACTTT. Protein product: CASSQVSSLSPLHF.

The chain recombines TRBV29-1 with TRBJ2-5, with TRBD1 matching 7 bases. V dropped 7 bases and J dropped 5; count of bases not matched to a gene: 7. The CDR3 contains 12 residues. Germline values: CDR1 SQVTM, CDR2 ANQGSEA. The CDR3 sequence: CSANRGPETQYF. Written as DNA, the CDR3 is TGCAGCGCAAACAGGGGTCCGGAGACCCAGTACTTC.

The rearrangement links TRBV30 to TRBJ1-6; 8 bases align to TRBD1. CDR1 and CDR2 from the germline V gene are GTSNPN and SVGIG (reference sequence). Trimming cost V 4 bases and J 6 bases; bases outside gene matches: 5. The CDR3 is made up of 14 amino acids. This chain's CDR3 is CAWNLQGANSPLHF. DNA of the CDR3: TGTGCCTGGAACCTCCAGGGGGCTAATTCACCCCTCCACTTT.

CDR3 coding DNA: TGTGCCAGCAGCGTATTAGGGGTCGGGACAGTGAACACTGAAGCTTTCTTT. It encodes CASSVLGVGTVNTEAFF. V and J are TRBV9 and TRBJ1-1; 7 positions match TRBD1. V gave up 1 base and J gave up 0 bases; unmatched junction bases: 9. The germline V gene has CDR1 SGDLS and CDR2 YYNGEE. The CDR3 sequence is 17 residues long.

This CDR3 is CASSLSNPGTEAFF. In nucleotides, the CDR3 is TGTGCCAGCAGCTTGAGTAATCCTGGCACTGAAGCTTTCTTT. The chain has TRBV5-4 and TRBJ1-1; D is ambiguous. Between the trimmed V and J ends, which lost 1 base and 4 bases, there was a span of 11 bases. Germline CDR1 is SGHNT and CDR2 is YYREEE (reference sequence). The CDR3 loop spans 14 amino acids.

This clone was seen only once. This sequence joins TRBV5-6 and TRBJ2-5; D unresolved. Trimming shortened V by 0 bases and J by 7 bases, and 13 bases separated the two germline ends. Per germline, CDR1 SGHDT and CDR2 YYEEEE. This CDR3 has 14 residues. The CDR3 DNA is TGTGCCAGCAGCTTGGGGGCCCAATTGGGGACCCAGTACTTC. Encoded protein: CASSLGAQLGTQYF.

The V gene is TRBV10-3, the J gene TRBJ1-6, with a possible D match to TRBD1 (6 bases). V was shortened by 11 bases and J by 9 bases, with 17 bases between the two germline ends. The CDR3 covers 13 residues. The germline CDR1 and CDR2 sequences are ENHRY and SYGVKD. The chain's CDR3 is CAVHPGEGSPLHF. The CDR3 DNA follows: TGTGCCGTTCACCCAGGGGAAGGTTCACCCCTCCACTTT.

The V and J genes are TRBV4-1 and TRBJ2-7, with TRBD1 identical over 8 bases. Unmatched junction bases numbered 11, after V lost 2 bases and J lost 2 bases. Germline loops: CDR1 MGHRA, CDR2 YSYEKL. The CDR3 extends over 17 amino acids. This chain's CDR3 is CASSQYGDRGQPYEQYF. CDR3 bases: TGCGCCAGCAGCCAATACGGAGACAGGGGACAACCCTACGAGCAGTACTTC.

J is TRBJ2-1 and V is TRBV5-1, with TRBD2 as a possible D gene (6 bases). The ends were cut back, 0 bases at V and 6 bases at J, with 16 bases in the middle. The CDR3 runs 16 residues. Germline loops: CDR1 SGHRS, CDR2 YFSETQ. This chain's CDR3 is CASSLAVGGVGNEQFF. CDR3 nucleotides: TGCGCCAGCAGCTTGGCCGTCGGCGGGGTGGGCAATGAGCAGTTCTTC.

This clone appeared once. The V gene is TRBV28, the J gene TRBJ2-7; 7 nucleotides match TRBD1. The junction had 5 bases not matched to a gene; V was cut back by 6 bases and J by 0 bases. The V gene's germline CDR1 is MDHEN and CDR2 SYDVKM. This CDR3 spans 14 amino acids. In DNA form, the CDR3 reads TGTGCCAGCAGCGAACGGACAGGCTCCTACGAGCAGTACTTC. Protein: CASSERTGSYEQYF. Full variable domain (missing parts from reference TRBV28 and TRBJ2-7): DVKVTQSSRYLVKRTGEKVFLECVQDMDHENMFWYRQDPGLGLRLIYFSYDVKMKEKGDIPEGYSVSREKKERFSLILESASTNQTSMYLCASSERTGSYEQYFGPGTRLTVT.

The chain combines TRBV19 with TRBJ1-6; a weak D match, TRBD1 (6 bases). Trimming pared 2 bases from V and 10 bases from J, leaving 12 bases between. This CDR3 region has 14 residues. In germline, CDR1 is LNHDA, CDR2 SQIVND (reference sequence). The CDR3 region is CASSISGGESPLHF. CDR3 in DNA: TGTGCCAGTAGTATATCGGGGGGCGAATCACCCCTCCACTTT.

This rearrangement joins TRBV28 to TRBJ1-1; TRBD1 might be the D (6 bases). In germline, CDR1 is MDHEN, CDR2 SYDVKM. This CDR3 has 11 amino acids. V was cut by 2 bases and J by 8 bases, with 6 bases left in between. Here the CDR3 reads CASSLRGEAFF. The CDR3 coding sequence is TGTGCCAGCAGTTTAAGGGGGGAAGCTTTCTTT.

This chain joins TRBV7-3 and TRBJ2-7; 13 positions match TRBD2. The CDR3 consists of 15 residues. Trimming at V came to 5 bases and at J to 4 bases, leaving 5 bases not matched to a gene. CDR1 is SGHTA, CDR2 FQGTGA, per germline. CDR3 amino acids: CASSLALAGGYEQYF. The DNA of the CDR3 is TGTGCCAGCAGCCTGGCACTAGCGGGAGGGTACGAGCAGTACTTC. Filled out from reference TRBV7-3 and TRBJ2-7, the complete variable domain reads GAGVSQTPSNKVTEKGKYVELRCDPISGHTALYWYRQSLGQGPEFLIYFQGTGAADDSGLPNDRFFAVRPEGSVSTLKIQRTERGDSAVYLCASSLALAGGYEQYFGPGTRLTVT.

This rearrangement joins TRBV18 to TRBJ1-6; 10 bases match TRBD1. The germline V gene encodes CDR1 KGHSH and CDR2 LQKENI. The CDR3 length is 16 residues. Trimming cost V 1 base and J 10 bases; bases outside gene matches: 7. The CDR3: CASSPQGGQGSSPLHF. In nucleotides, the CDR3 is TGTGCCAGCTCACCACAGGGGGGACAGGGGAGCTCACCCCTCCACTTT.

The V call is TRBV4-1, the J call TRBJ2-2, with 11 nucleotides matching TRBD2. Germline CDR1 is MGHRA and CDR2 is YSYEKL. The CDR3 sequence is 17 residues long. V lost 1 base to trimming and J lost 6 bases; unmatched junction nucleotides: 7. The CDR3 sequence is CASSQAVTSGGAGELFF. The DNA of the CDR3 is TGCGCCAGCAGCCAAGCGGTAACTAGCGGGGGAGCCGGGGAGCTGTTTTTT.

This clone appeared a single time. The chain recombines TRBV7-9 with TRBJ2-3; a possible D gene is TRBD1 (5 bases). V was trimmed by 2 bases and J by 5 bases, leaving 5 bases between them. This CDR3 region has 12 residues. Germline V lookup: CDR1 SEHNR, CDR2 FQNEAQ (reference sequence). CDR3 region: CASSLQGDTQYF. As DNA, the CDR3 is TGTGCCAGCAGCTTACAGGGAGATACGCAGTATTTT.

The chain carries TRBV3-1 (or the pseudogene TRBV3-2) and TRBJ2-1, with D unresolved. Trimming removed 2 bases at V and 5 bases at J, with 7 bases between. The germline V gene encodes CDR1 LGHDT and CDR2 YNNKEL (reference sequence). The CDR3 is 13 amino acids. CDR3 nucleotide sequence: TGTGCCAGCAGCCAAACCAGACACAATGAGCAGTTCTTC. Translation gives CASSQTRHNEQFF.